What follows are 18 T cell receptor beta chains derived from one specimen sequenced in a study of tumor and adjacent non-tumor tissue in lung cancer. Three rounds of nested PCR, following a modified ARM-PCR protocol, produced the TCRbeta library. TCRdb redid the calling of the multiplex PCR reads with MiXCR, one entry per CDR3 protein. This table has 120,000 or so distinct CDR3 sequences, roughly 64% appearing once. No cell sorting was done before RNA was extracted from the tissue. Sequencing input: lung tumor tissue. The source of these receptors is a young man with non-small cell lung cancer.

CDR3 in DNA: TGTGCCTGCACTTACTCGAGCAGGACGCCTGGGGAGCAGTACTTC. The encoded protein is CACTYSSRTPGEQYF. The genes are TRBV6-5 and TRBJ2-7; D call uncertain. Looked up from germline, CDR1 is MNHEY and CDR2 is SVGAGI. V lost 11 bases and J lost 7, with 27 bases in between. The CDR3 extends over 15 amino acids.

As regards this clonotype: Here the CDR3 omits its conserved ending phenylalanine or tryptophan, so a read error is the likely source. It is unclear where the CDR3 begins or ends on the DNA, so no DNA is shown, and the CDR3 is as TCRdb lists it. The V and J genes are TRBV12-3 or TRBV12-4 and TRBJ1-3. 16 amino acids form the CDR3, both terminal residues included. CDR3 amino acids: CASSSEIRISGNTIYC.

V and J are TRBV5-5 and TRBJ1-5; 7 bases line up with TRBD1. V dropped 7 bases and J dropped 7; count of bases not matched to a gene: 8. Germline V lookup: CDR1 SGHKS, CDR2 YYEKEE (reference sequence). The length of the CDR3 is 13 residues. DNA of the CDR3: TGTGCCAGCTTCTGGGACAGCGAGCAGCCCCAGCATTTT. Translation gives CASFWDSEQPQHF.

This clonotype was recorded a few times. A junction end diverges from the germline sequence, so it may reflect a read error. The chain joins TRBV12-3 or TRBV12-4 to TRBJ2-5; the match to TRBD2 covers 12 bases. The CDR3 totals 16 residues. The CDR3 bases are TGTCCCAGCAGTTTAAGACTAGCGGGGGCTAGAAAGACCCAGTACTTC. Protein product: CPSSLRLAGARKTQYF.

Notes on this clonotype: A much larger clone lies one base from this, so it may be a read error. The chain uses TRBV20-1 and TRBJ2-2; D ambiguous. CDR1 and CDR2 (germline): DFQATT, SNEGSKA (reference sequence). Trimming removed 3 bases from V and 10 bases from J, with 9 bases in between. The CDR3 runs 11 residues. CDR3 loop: CSASDAEELFF. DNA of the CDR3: TGCAGTGCTAGTGATGCCGAGGAGCTGTTTTTT.

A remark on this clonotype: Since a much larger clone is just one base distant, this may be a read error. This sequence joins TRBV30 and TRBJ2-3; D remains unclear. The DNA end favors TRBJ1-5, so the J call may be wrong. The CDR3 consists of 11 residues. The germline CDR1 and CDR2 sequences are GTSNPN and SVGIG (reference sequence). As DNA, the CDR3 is TGTGCCTCCCTAGTATACGATACGCAGCATTTT. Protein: CASLVYDTQHF.

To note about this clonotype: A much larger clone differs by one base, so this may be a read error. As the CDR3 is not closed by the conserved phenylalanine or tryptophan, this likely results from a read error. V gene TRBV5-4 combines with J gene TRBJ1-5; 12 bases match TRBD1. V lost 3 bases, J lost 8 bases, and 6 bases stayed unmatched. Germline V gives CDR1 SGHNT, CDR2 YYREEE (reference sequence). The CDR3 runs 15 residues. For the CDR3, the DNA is TGTGCCAGCAGCTCCGGGACAGGGGGCGCGGAGCCCCAGCATTCT. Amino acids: CASSSGTGGAEPQHS.

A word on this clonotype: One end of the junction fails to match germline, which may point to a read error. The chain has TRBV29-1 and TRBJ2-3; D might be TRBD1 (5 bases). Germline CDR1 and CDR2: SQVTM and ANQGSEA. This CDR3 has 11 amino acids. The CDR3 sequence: CSLGLTDTLYF. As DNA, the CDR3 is TGCAGCCTTGGTTTGACAGATACGCTGTATTTT.

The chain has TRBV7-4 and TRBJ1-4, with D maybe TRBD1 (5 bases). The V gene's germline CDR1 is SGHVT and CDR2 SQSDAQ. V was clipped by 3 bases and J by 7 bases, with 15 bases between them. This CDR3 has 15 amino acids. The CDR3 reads CASSFQGGSGEKLFF. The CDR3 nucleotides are TGTGCCAGCAGCTTTCAGGGAGGTTCGGGTGAAAAACTGTTTTTT.

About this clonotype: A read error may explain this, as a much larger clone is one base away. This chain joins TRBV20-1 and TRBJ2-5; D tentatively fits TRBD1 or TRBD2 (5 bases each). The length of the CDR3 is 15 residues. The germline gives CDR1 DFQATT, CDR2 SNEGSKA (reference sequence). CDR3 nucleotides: TGCAGTACTAGACCGGGGCCGTCCTCCGGAGAGACCCAGTACTTC. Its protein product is CSTRPGPSSGETQYF.

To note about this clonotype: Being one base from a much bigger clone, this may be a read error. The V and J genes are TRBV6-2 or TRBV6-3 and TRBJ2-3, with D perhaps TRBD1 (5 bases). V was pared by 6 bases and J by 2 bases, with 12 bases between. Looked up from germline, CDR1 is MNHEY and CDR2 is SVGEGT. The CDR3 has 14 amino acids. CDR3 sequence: CASRQPGHTDTQYF. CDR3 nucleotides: TGTGCCAGCAGACAGCCCGGACACACAGATACGCAGTATTTT.

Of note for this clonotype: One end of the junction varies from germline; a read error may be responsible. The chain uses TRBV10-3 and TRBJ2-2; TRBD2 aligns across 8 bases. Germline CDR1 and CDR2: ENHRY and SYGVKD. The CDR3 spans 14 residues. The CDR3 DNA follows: TGTGCAATCAGCGGGGGCGTGTTCACCGGGGAGCTGTATTTT. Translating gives CAISGGVFTGELYF.

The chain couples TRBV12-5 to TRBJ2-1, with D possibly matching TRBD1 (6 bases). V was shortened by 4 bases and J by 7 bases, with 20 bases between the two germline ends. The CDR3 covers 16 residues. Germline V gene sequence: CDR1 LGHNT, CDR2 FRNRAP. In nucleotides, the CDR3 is TGTGCTAGTGGTTCTCTCATGACAGGCCCTTATAATGAGCAGTTCTTC. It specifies CASGSLMTGPYNEQFF.

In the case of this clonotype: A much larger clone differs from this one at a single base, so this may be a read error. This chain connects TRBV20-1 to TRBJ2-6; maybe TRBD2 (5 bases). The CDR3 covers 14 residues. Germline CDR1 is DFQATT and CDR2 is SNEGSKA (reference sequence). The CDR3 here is CNARGSSGANVLTF. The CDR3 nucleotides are TGCAATGCTAGAGGGAGCTCTGGGGCCAACGTCCTGACTTTC.

CDR3: CSVGLERGRAQYF. CDR3 nucleotide sequence: TGCAGCGTTGGTCTGGAGCGGGGAAGAGCCCAGTACTTC. V gene TRBV29-1 combines with J gene TRBJ2-5; 7 bases match TRBD2. The germline V gene has CDR1 SQVTM and CDR2 ANQGSEA. The CDR3 spans 13 residues. The junction had 11 bases not matched to a gene; V was cut back by 4 bases and J by 9 bases.

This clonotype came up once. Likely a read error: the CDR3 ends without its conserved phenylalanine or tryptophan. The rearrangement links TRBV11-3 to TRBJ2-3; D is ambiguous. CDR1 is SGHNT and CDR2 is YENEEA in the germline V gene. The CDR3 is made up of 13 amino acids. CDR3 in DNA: TGTGCCAGCAGCCGAGAAATTACAGATGCGCAGTATATT. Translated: CASSREITDAQYI.

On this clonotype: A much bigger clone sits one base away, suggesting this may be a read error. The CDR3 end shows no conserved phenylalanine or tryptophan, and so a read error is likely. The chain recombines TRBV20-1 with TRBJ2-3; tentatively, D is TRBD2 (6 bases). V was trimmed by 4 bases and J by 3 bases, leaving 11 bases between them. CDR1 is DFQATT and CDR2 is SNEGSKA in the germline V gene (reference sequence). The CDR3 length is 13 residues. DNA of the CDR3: TGCAGTGCTAACCGGGGGTCGACAGATACGCAGTATTTA. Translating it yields CSANRGSTDTQYL.

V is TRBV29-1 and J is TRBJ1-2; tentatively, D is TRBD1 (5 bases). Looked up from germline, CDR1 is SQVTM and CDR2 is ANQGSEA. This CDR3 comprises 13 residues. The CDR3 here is CGTSDSRMYGYTF. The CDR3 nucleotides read TGCGGCACTTCTGACAGTCGGATGTACGGTTACACCTTC.